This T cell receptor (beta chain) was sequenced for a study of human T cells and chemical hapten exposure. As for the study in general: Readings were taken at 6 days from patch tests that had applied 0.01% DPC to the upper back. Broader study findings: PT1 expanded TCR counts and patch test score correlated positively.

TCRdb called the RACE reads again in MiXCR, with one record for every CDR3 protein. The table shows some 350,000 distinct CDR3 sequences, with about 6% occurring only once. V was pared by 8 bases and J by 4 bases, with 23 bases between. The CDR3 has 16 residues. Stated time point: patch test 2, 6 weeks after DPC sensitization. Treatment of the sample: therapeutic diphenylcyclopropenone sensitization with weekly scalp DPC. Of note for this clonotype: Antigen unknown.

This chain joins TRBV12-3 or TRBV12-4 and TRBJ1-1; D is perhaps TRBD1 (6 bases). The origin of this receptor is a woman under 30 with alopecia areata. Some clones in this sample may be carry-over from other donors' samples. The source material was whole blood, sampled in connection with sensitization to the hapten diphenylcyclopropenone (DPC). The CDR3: CASSLKGGTIFTEAFF. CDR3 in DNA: TGTGCCAGCTCCTTAAAGGGTGGGACAATTTTCACTGAAGCTTTCTTT.